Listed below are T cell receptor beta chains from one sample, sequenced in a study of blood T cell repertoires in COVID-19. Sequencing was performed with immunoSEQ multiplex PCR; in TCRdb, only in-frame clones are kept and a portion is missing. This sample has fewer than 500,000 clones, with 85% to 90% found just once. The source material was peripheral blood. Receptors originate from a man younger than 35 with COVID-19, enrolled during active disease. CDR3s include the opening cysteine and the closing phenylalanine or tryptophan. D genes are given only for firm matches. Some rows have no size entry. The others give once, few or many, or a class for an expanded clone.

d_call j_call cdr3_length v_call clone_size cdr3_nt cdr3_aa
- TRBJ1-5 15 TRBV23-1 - TGCGCCAGCAGTCAATCGTACAGCAGCAATCAGCCCCAGCATTTT CASSQSYSSNQPQHF
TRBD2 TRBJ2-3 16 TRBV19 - TGTGCCAGTAGTATATCGCTAGCGGGGGGGTTAGATACGCAGTATTTT CASSISLAGGLDTQYF
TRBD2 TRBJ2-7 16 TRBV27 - TGTGCCAGCAGTCTCGGGACTAGCGGGAGCTCCTACGAGCAGTACTTC CASSLGTSGSSYEQYF
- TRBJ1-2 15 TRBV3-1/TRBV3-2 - TGTGCCAGCAGCCAAGTTTTGGCCCTCACAGGGGGCTACACCTTC CASSQVLALTGGYTF
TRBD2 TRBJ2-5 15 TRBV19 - TGTGCCAGTAGTCTCAGGACTAGCCAGAGAGAGACCCAGTACTTC CASSLRTSQRETQYF
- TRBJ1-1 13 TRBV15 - TGTGCCACCAGCAGAGGAGGGAACACTGAAGCTTTCTTT CATSRGGNTEAFF
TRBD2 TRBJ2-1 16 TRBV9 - TGTGCCAGCAGCCCAGAGGTAGCGGGGAGGCACAATGAGCAGTTCTTC CASSPEVAGRHNEQFF
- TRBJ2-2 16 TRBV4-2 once TGTGCCAGCAGACAAGGAACCGGAGTGAACACCGGGGAGCTGTTTTTT CASRQGTGVNTGELFF
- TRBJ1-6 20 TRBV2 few TGTGCCAGCAGTGTCCGACGAGGGGGAAAGGAGCGCTCCTATAATTCACCCCTCCACTTT CASSVRRGGKERSYNSPLHF
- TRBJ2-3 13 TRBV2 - TGTGCCAGCGGAGTAGCAGACACAGATACGCAGTATTTT CASGVADTDTQYF
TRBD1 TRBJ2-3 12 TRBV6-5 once TGTGCCAGTAAACAGGGGGCAGATACGCAGTATTTT CASKQGADTQYF